This T cell receptor (beta chain) was recorded in a study of T cell responses to AZD1222 COVID-19 vaccine. Pooled together were second doses at about 4 or about 12 weeks. Study conclusions and caveats: Among vaccine-associated CD4 TCRs, coverage spanned spike, with dominance at 160-218 and 743-854. Breadth and depth of Spike-specific TCRs rose after two AZD1222 doses. White British ancestry dominated among donors, who included more females, and clonal diversity was possibly underestimated.

A word on this clone: Its antigen is undetermined.

Trimming at V came to 0 bases and at J to 6 bases, leaving 5 bases not matched to a gene. The CDR3 consists of 15 residues. CDR1 and CDR2 from the germline V gene are LGHNA and YSLEER. Assay used: immunoSEQ multiplex PCR; TCRdb lists only in-frame clones, some missing. The table has more than 150,000 clones, roughly 94% seen once; the top ten hold 1.5% to 2%. V is TRBV4-3 and J is TRBJ1-2, with 9 bases lining up with TRBD1. The sequences come from peripheral blood, collected 28 days after the second AZD1222 dose. The source is an adult who received the AZD1222 COVID-19 vaccine. CDR3 DNA sequence: TGCGCCAGCAGCCAAGAGGGAAGGGACAGGGATGGCTACACCTTC. This gives the protein CASSQEGRDRDGYTF.